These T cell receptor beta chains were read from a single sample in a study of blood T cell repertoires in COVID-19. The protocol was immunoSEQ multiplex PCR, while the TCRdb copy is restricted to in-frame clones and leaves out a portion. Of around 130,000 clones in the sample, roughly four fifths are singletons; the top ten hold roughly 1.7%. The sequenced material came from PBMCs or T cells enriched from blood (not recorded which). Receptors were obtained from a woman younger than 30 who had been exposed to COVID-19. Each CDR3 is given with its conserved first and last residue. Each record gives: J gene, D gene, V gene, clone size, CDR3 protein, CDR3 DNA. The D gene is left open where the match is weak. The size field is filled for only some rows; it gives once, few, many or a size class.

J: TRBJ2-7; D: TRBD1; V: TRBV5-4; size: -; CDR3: CASSGTDYEQYF; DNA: TGTGCCAGCAGCGGGACAGACTACGAGCAGTACTTC
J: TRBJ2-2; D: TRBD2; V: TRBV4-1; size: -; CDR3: CASSQDALTSNTGELFF; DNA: TGCGCCAGCAGCCAAGATGCTCTGACTAGCAACACCGGGGAGCTGTTTTTT
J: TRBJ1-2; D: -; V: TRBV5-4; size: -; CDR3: CASSPARGAGYTF; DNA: TGTGCCAGCAGCCCGGCTCGGGGGGCAGGCTACACCTTC
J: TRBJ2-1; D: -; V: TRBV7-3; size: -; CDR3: CASSPVGDNNEQFF; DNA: TGTGCCAGCAGTCCCGTTGGGGACAACAATGAGCAGTTCTTC
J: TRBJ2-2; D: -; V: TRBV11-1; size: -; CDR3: CASSLSGELFF; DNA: TGTGCCAGCAGCCTTTCCGGGGAGCTGTTTTTT
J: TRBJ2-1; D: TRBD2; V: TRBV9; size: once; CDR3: CASSESGSSYNEQFF; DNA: TGTGCCAGCAGCGAAAGCGGGAGCTCCTACAATGAGCAGTTCTTC
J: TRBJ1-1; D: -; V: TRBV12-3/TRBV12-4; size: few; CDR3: CASSFLNTEAFF; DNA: TGTGCCAGCAGTTTCTTGAACACTGAAGCTTTCTTT
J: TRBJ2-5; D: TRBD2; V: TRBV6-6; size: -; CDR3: CASRGTTQETQYF; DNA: TGTGCCAGCAGGGGGACTACACAAGAGACCCAGTACTTC
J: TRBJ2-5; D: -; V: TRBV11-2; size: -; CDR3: CASSLGQAAQETQYF; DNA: TGTGCCAGCAGCTTAGGACAGGCTGCTCAAGAGACCCAGTACTTC
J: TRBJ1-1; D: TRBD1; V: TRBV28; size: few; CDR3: CASRPTGGKWDTEAFF; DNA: TGTGCCAGCAGGCCGACAGGGGGAAAGTGGGACACTGAAGCTTTCTTT